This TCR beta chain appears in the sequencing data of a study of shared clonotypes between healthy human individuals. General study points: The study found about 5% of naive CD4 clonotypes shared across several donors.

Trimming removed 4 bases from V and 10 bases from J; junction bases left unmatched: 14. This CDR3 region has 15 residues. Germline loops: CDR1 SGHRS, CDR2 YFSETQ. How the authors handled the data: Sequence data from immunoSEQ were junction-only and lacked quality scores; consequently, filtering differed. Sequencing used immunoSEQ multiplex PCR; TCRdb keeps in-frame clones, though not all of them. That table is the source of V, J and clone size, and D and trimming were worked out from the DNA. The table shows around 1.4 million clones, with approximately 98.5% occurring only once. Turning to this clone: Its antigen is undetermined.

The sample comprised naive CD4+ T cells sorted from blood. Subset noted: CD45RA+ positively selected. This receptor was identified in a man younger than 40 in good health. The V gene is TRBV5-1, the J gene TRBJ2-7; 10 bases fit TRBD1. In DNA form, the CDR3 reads TGCGCCAGCAGCCTAGGGACAGGGGCCGCTGGAGTCCAGTACTTC. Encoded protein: CASSLGTGAAGVQYF.